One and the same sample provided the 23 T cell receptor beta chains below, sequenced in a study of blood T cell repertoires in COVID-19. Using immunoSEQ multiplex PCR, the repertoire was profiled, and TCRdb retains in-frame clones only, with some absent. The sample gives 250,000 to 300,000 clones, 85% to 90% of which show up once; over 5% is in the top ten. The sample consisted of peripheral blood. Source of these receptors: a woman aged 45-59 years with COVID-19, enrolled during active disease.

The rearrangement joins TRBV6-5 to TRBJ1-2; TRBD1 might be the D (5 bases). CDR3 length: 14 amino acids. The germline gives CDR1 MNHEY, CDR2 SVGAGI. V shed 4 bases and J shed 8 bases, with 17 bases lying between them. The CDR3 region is CASSSFRGGRGYTF. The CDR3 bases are TGTGCCAGCAGTTCCTTCCGGGGGGGTAGAGGCTACACCTTC.

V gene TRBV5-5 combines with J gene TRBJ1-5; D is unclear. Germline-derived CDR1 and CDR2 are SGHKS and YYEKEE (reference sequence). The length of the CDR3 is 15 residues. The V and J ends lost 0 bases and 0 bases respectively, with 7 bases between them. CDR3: CASSLEDISNQPQHF. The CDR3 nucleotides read TGTGCCAGCAGCTTGGAAGACATTAGCAATCAGCCCCAGCATTTT.

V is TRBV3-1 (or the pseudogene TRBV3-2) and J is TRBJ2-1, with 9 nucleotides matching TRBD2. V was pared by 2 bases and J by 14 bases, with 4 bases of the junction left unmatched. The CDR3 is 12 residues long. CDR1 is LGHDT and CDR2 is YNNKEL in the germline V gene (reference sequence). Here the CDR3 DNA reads TGTGCCAGCAGCCAACCGGGACTAGCAGAGTTCTTC. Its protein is CASSQPGLAEFF.

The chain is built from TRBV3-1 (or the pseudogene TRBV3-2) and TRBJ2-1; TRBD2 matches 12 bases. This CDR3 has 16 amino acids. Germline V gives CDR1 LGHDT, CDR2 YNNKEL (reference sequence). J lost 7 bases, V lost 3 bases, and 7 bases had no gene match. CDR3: CASSQLTSGRLNEQFF. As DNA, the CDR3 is TGTGCCAGCAGCCAGCTGACTAGCGGGAGACTAAATGAGCAGTTCTTC.

The DNA of the CDR3 is TGTGCCAGCAGCCCAAAAGGACTAGCCTACGAGCAGTACTTC. It translates to CASSPKGLAYEQYF. The chain employs TRBV7-9 and TRBJ2-7; TRBD2 aligns across 7 bases. Germline V CDR1 and CDR2: SEHNR, FQNEAQ (reference sequence). The V gene end was trimmed by 5 bases and the J gene end by 2 bases; junction bases not matched to a gene: 6. The CDR3 has 14 residues.

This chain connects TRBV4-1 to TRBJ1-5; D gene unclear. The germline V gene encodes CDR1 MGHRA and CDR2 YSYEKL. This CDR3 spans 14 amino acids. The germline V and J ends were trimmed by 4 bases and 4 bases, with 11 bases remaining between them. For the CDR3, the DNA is TGCGCCAGCAGCCCAATAACCCTAAATCAGCCCCAGCATTTT. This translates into CASSPITLNQPQHF.

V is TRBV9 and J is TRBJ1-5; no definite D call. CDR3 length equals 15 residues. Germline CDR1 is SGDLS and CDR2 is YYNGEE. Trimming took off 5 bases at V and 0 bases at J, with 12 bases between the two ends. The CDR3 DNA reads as TGTGCCAGCAGTCCCGGGTGGATTAGCAATCAGCCCCAGCATTTT. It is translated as CASSPGWISNQPQHF.

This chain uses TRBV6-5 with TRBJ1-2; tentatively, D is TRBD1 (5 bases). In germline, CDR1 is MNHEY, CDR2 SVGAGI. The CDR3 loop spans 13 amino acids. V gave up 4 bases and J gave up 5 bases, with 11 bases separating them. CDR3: CASSLAGTYGYTF. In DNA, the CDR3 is TGTGCCAGCAGTTTAGCAGGGACTTATGGCTACACCTTC.

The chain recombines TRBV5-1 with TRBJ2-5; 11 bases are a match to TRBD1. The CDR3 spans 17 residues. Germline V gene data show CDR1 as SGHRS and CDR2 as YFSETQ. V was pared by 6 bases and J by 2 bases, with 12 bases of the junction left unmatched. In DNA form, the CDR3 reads TGCGCCAGCACCTTATTCGGGACAGGGGGACCTCAAGAGACCCAGTACTTC. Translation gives CASTLFGTGGPQETQYF.

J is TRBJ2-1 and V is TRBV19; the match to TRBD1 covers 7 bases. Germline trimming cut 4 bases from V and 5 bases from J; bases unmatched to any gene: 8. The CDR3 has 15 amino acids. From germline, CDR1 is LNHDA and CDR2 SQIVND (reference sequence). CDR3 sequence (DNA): TGTGCCAGTAGTACCTCGGGACAGAGTAACAATGAGCAGTTCTTC. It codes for CASSTSGQSNNEQFF.

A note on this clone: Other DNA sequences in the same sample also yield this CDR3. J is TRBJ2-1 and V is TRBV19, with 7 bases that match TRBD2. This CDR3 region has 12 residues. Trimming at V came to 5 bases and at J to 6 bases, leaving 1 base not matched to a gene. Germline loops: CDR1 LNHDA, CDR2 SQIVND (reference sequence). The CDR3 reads CASSWGGNEQFF. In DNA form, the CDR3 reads TGTGCCAGTAGTTGGGGGGGCAATGAGCAGTTCTTC.

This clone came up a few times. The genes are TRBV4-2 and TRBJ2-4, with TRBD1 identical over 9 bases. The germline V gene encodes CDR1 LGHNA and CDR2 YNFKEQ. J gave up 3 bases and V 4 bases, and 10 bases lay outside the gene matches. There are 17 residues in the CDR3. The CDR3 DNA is TGTGCCAGCAGCCCCGGGACAGGGAATTGGGACAAAAACATTCAGTACTTC. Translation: CASSPGTGNWDKNIQYF.

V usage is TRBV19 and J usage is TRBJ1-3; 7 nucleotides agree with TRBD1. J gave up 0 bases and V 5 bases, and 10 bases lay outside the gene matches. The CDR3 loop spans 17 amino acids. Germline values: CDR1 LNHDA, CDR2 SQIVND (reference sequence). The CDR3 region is CASSPLDRPRSGNTIYF. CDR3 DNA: TGTGCCAGTAGTCCCTTGGACAGGCCACGCTCTGGAAACACCATATATTTT.

In DNA, the CDR3 is TGTGCCAGCAGTTACGGTGACAGGGGGGTCCCCTATGAGCAGTTCTTC. As protein: CASSYGDRGVPYEQFF. J is TRBJ2-1 and V is TRBV6-5; 9 bases agree with TRBD1. CDR3 length: 16 residues. Germline CDR1 and CDR2: MNHEY and SVGAGI. Trimming at V came to 2 bases and at J to 8 bases, leaving 10 bases not matched to a gene.

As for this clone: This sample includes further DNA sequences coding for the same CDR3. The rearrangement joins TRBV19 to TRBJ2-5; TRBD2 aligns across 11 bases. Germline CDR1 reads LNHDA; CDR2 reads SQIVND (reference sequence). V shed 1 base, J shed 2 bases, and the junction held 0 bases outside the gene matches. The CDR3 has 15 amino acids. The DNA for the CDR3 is TGTGCCAGTAGTATAGGGACTAGCGGGCAAGAGACCCAGTACTTC. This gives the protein CASSIGTSGQETQYF.

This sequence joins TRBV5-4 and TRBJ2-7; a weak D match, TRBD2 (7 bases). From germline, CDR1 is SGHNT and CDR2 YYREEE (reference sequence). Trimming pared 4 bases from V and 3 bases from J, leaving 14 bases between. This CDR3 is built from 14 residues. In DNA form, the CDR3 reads TGTGCCAGCAGCCAAAGGGGGGGATACTACGAGCAGTACTTC. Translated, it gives CASSQRGGYYEQYF. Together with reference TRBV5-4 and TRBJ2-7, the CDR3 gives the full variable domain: ETGVTQSPTHLIKTRGQQVTLRCSSQSGHNTVSWYQQALGQGPQFIFQYYREEENGRGNFPPRFSGLQFPNYSSELNVNALELDDSALYLCASSQRGGYYEQYFGPGTRLTVT.

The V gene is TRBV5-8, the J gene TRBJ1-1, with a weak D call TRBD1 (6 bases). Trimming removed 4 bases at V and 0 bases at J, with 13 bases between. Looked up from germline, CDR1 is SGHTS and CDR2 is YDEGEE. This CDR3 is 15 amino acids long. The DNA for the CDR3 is TGTGCCAGCAGCATACAGGGCACGATGAACACTGAAGCTTTCTTT. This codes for CASSIQGTMNTEAFF.

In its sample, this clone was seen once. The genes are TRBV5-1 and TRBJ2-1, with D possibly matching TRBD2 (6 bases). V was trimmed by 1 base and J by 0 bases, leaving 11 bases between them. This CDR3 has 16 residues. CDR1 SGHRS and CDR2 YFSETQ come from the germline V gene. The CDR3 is CASSLIEGGSYNEQFF. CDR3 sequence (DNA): TGCGCCAGCAGCTTGATAGAGGGAGGCTCCTACAATGAGCAGTTCTTC. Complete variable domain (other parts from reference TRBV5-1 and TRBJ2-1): KAGVTQTPRYLIKTRGQQVTLSCSPISGHRSVSWYQQTPGQGLQFLFEYFSETQRNKGNFPGRFSGRQFSNSRSEMNVSTLELGDSALYLCASSLIEGGSYNEQFFGPGTRLTVL.

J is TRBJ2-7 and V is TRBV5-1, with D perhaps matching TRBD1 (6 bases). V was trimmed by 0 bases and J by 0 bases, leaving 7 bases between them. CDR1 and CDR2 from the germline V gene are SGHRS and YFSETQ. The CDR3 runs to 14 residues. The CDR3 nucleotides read TGCGCCAGCAGCTTGGCAGGGGACTCCTACGAGCAGTACTTC. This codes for CASSLAGDSYEQYF.

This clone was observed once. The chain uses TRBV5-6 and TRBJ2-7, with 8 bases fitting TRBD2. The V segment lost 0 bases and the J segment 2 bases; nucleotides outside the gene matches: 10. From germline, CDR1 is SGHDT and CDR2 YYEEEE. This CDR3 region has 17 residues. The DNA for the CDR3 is TGTGCCAGCAGCTTGGTCATTAGCGGGATCCTGACCTACGAGCAGTACTTC. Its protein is CASSLVISGILTYEQYF. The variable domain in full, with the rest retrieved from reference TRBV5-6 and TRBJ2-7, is DAGVTQSPTHLIKTRGQQVTLRCSPKSGHDTVSWYQQALGQGPQFIFQYYEEEERQRGNFPDRFSGHQFPNYSSELNVNALLLGDSALYLCASSLVISGILTYEQYFGPGTRLTVT.

CDR3 protein: CASSLTAGAGNEQFF. The CDR3 DNA sequence: TGTGCCAGCAGCTTAACAGCGGGAGCGGGGAATGAGCAGTTCTTC. The chain couples TRBV11-2 to TRBJ2-1; 8 nucleotides match TRBD2. Germline CDR1 is SGHAT and CDR2 is FQNNGV. The CDR3 spans 15 residues. The J segment lost 7 bases and the V segment lost 2 bases, leaving 7 bases of the junction unmatched.

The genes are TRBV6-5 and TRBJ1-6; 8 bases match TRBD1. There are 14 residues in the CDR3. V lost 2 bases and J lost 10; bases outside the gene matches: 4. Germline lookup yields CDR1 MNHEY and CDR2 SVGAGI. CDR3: CASSYGQGRSPLHF. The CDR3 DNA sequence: TGTGCCAGCAGTTACGGACAGGGACGATCACCCCTCCACTTT.

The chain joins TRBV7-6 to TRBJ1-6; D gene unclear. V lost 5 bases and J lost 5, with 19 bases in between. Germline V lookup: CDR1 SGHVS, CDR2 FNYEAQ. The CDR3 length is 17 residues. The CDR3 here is CASSPSLGSGDNSPLHF. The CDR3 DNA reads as TGTGCCAGCAGCCCAAGCTTAGGTTCGGGAGATAATTCACCCCTCCACTTT.